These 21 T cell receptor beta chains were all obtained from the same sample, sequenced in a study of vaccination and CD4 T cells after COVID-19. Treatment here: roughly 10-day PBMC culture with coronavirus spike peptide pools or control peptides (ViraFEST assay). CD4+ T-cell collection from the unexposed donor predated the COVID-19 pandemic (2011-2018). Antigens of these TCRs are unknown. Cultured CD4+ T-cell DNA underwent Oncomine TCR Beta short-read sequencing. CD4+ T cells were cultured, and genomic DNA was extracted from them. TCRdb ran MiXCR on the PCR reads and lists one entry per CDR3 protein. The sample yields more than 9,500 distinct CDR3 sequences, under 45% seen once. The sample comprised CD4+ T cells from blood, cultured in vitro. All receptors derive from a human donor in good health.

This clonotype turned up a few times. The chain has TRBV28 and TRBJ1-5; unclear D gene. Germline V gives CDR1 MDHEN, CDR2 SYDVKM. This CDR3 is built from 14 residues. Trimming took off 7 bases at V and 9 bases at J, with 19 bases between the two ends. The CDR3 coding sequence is TGTGCCAGCATCCGACTGGGTGGAGAGGGGCCCCAGCATTTT. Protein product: CASIRLGGEGPQHF.

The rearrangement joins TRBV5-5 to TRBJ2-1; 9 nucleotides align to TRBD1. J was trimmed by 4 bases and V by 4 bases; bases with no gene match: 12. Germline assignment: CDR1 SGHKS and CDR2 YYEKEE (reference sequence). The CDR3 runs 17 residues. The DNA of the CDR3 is TGTGCCAGCAGCGGGCGGTGGCGGGACAGGGTATACAATGAGCAGTTCTTC. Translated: CASSGRWRDRVYNEQFF.

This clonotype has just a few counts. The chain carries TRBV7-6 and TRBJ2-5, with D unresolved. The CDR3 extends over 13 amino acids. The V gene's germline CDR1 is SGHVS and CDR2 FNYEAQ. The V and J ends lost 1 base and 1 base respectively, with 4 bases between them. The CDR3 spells CASSLVLQETQYF. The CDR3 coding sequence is TGTGCCAGCAGCTTAGTCCTCCAAGAGACCCAGTACTTC.

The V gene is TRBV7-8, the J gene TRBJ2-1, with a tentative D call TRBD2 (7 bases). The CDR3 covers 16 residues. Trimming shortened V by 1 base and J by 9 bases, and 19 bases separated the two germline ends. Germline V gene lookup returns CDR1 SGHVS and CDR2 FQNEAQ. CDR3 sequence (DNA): TGTGCCAGCAGCTTAGTTTATGGGGGGGCGCAGTTTGAGCAGTTCTTC. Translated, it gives CASSLVYGGAQFEQFF.

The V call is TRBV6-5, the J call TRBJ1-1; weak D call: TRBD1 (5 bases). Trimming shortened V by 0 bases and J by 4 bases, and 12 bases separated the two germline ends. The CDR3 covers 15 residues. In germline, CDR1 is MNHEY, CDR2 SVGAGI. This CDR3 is CASSYSIIGATEAFF. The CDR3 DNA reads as TGTGCCAGCAGTTACTCGATAATCGGGGCCACTGAAGCTTTCTTT.

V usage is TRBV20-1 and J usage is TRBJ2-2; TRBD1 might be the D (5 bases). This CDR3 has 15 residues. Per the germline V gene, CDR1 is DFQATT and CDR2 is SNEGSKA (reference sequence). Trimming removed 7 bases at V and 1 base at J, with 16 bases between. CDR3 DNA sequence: TGCAGTGTTTTTCTGACAGCAAAGAACACCGGGGAGCTGTTTTTT. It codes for CSVFLTAKNTGELFF.

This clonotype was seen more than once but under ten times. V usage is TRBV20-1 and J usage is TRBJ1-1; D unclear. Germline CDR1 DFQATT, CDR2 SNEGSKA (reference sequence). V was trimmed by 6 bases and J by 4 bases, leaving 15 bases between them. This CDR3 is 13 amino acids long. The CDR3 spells CSASPTWSTEAFF. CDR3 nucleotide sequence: TGCAGTGCCAGCCCCACGTGGAGCACTGAAGCTTTCTTT.

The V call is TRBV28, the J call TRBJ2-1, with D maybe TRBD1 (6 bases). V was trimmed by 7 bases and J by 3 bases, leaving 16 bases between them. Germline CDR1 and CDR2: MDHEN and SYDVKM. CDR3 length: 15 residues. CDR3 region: CASILGTPDYNEQFF. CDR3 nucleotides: TGTGCCAGCATTCTCGGGACACCGGACTACAATGAGCAGTTCTTC.

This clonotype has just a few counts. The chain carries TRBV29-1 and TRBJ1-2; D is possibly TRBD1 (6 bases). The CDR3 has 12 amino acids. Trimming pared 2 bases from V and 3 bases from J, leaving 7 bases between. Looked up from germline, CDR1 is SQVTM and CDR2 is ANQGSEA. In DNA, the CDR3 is TGCAGCGTTGAACCAGGGGACTATGGCTACACCTTC. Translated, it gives CSVEPGDYGYTF.

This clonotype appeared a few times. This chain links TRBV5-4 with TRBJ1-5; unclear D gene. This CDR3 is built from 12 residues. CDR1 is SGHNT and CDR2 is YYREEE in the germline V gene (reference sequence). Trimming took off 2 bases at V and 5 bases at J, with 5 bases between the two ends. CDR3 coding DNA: TGTGCCAGCAGCTTACCAGATCAGCCCCAGCATTTT. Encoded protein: CASSLPDQPQHF.

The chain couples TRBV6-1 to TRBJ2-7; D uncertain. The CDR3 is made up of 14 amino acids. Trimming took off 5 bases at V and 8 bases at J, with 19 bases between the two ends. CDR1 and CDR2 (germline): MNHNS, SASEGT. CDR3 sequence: CASSRLGSVMQQYF. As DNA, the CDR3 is TGTGCCAGCAGTCGACTGGGGTCGGTAATGCAGCAGTACTTC.

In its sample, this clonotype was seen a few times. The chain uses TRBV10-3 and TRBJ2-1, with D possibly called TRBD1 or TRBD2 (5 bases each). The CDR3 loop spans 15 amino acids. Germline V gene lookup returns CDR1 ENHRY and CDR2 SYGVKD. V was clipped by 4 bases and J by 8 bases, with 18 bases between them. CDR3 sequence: CAISANSPGADEQFF. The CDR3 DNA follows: TGTGCCATCAGTGCAAACAGCCCCGGGGCGGATGAGCAGTTCTTC.

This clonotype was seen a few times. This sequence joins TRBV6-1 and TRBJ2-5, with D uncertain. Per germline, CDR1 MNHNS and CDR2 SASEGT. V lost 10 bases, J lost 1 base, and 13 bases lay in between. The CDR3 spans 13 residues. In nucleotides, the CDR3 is TGTGCCACCCTCCCTGACACCCAAGAGACCCAGTACTTC. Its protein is CATLPDTQETQYF.

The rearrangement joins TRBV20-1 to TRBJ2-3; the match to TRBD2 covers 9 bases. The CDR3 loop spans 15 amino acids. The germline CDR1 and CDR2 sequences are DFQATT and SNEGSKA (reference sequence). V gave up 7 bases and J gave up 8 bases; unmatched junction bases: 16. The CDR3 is CSVGGPAGGFSTQYF. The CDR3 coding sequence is TGCAGTGTCGGGGGGCCCGCGGGAGGGTTTAGTACGCAGTATTTT.

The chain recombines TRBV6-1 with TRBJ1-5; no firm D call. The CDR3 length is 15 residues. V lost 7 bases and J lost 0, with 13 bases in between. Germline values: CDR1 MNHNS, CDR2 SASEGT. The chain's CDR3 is CASKSGLYSNQPQHF. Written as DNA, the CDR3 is TGTGCCAGCAAATCAGGACTGTATAGCAATCAGCCCCAGCATTTT.

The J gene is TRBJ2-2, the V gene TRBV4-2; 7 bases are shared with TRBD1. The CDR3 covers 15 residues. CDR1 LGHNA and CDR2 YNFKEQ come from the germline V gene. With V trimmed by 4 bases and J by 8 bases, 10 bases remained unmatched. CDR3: CASSRPDRAGGELFF. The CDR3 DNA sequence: TGTGCCAGCAGCCGACCCGACAGGGCTGGGGGGGAGCTGTTTTTT.

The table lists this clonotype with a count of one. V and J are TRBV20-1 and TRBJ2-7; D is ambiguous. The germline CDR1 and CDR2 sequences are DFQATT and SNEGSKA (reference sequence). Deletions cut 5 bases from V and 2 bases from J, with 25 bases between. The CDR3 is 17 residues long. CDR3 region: CSAFGTSLVSRPYEQYF. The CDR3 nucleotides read TGCAGTGCTTTCGGTACCTCCCTAGTATCGCGCCCCTACGAGCAGTACTTC.

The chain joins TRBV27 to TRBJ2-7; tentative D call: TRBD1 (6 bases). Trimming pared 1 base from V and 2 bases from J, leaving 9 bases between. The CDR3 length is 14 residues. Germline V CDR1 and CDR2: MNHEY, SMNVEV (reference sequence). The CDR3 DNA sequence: TGTGCCAGCAGTTTATGGGGGCCCACCTACGAGCAGTACTTC. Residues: CASSLWGPTYEQYF.

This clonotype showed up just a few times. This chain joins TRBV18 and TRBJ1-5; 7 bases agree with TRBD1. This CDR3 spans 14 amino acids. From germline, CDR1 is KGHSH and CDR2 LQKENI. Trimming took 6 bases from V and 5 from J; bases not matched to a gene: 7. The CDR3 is CASSRQGSDQPQHF. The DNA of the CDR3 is TGTGCCAGCTCTCGACAGGGTTCGGATCAGCCCCAGCATTTT.

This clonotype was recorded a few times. The CDR3 nucleotides are TGTGCCACCCGGGGGACAGGGGGAACCGGGGAGCTGTTTTTT. It codes for CATRGTGGTGELFF. V gene TRBV24-1 combines with J gene TRBJ2-2, with 11 positions matching TRBD1. V gave up 9 bases and J gave up 5 bases; unmatched junction bases: 4. Germline lookup yields CDR1 KGHDR and CDR2 SFDVKD. This CDR3 is built from 14 residues.

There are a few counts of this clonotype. CDR3 sequence reads: CASRPGGQGRTEAFF. As DNA, the CDR3 is TGTGCCAGCAGGCCCGGGGGACAGGGGCGAACTGAAGCTTTCTTT. The chain recombines TRBV28 with TRBJ1-1; 10 bases are shared with TRBD1. CDR1 MDHEN and CDR2 SYDVKM come from the germline V gene. The CDR3 length is 15 residues. The junction had 9 bases not matched to a gene; V was cut back by 6 bases and J by 5 bases.